One sample yielded the 14 T cell receptor beta chains listed below, sequenced in a study of blood T cell repertoires in COVID-19 (dated by TCRdb to the early 2020s). The library relied on the immunoSEQ multiplex PCR assay. Here the immuneACCESS table is served through TCRdb, limited to in-frame sequences with V and J called. Missing clones are a known gap in these copies; in checked studies unresolved V genes cover under half, and the rest lacks a known reason. The sample profile shows roughly 40,000 clones; roughly 80% of them were found once. The leading ten clones occupy approximately 30% of the sample. Sequenced: peripheral blood. Receptors originate from an elderly woman with acute or convalescent COVID-19.

The DNA of the CDR3 is TGCAGCGTTGGGGGGACAAGCAACGAGCAGTACTTC. This gives the protein CSVGGTSNEQYF. This chain links TRBV29-1 with TRBJ2-7; D perhaps matches TRBD1 (6 bases). CDR1 and CDR2 (germline): SQVTM, ANQGSEA. The V and J ends lost 4 bases and 5 bases respectively, with 12 bases between them. This CDR3 spans 12 amino acids.

This chain uses TRBV29-1 with TRBJ1-1; maybe TRBD1 (5 bases). CDR1 and CDR2 from the germline V gene are SQVTM and ANQGSEA. V was shortened by 2 bases and J by 6 bases, with 10 bases between the two germline ends. CDR3 size: 12 residues. The CDR3 bases are TGCAGCGTTGAACCGACAGCAGCTGAAGCTTTCTTT. Translating gives CSVEPTAAEAFF.

The genes are TRBV19 and TRBJ1-2, with TRBD1 identical over 9 bases. Trimming cost V 1 base and J 4 bases; bases outside gene matches: 4. Germline V gives CDR1 LNHDA, CDR2 SQIVND (reference sequence). This CDR3 has 15 residues. Written as DNA, the CDR3 is TGTGCCAGTAGTATAGGGACAGGGGAAGGCTATGGCTACACCTTC. This encodes CASSIGTGEGYGYTF.

The CDR3 coding sequence is TGCAGCGTGGACAGGGAGGATGGAGGCTACACCTTC. It encodes CSVDREDGGYTF. The chain recombines TRBV29-1 with TRBJ1-2, with 8 bases identical to TRBD1. The ends lost 6 bases at V and 8 bases at J; junction bases unmatched: 8. The V gene's germline CDR1 is SQVTM and CDR2 ANQGSEA. The CDR3 contains 12 residues.

CDR3 loop: CAWSRSRDSLSSGNTIYF. In DNA form, the CDR3 reads TGTGCCTGGAGTCGGAGCCGGGACTCTTTGAGCTCTGGAAACACCATATATTTT. V and J are TRBV30 and TRBJ1-3; the D gene is possibly TRBD1 (5 bases). Trimming took off 2 bases at V and 0 bases at J, with 20 bases between the two ends. The V gene's germline CDR1 is GTSNPN and CDR2 SVGIG (reference sequence). The CDR3 covers 18 residues.

The chain uses TRBV5-4 and TRBJ1-1; a possible D gene is TRBD1 (5 bases). CDR3 length equals 17 residues. Germline CDR1 reads SGHNT; CDR2 reads YYREEE (reference sequence). V was cut by 2 bases and J by 3 bases, with 20 bases left in between. CDR3 sequence reads: CASSLDSRSPRYTEAFF. The CDR3 region has the DNA TGTGCCAGCAGCTTAGACAGTCGCTCGCCACGTTACACTGAAGCTTTCTTT.

CDR3 in DNA: TGTGCCAGCAGTGAATGGAAGGGGACACGGAACACTGAAGCTTTCTTT. It encodes CASSEWKGTRNTEAFF. This sequence joins TRBV25-1 and TRBJ1-1, with D tentatively TRBD1 (6 bases). Trimming pared 1 base from V and 1 base from J, leaving 13 bases between. The CDR3 is made up of 16 amino acids. The germline CDR1 and CDR2 sequences are MGHDK and SYGVNS.

The chain has TRBV4-3 and TRBJ2-3; no firm D call. Trimming removed 5 bases at V and 0 bases at J, with 15 bases between. Germline-derived CDR1 and CDR2 are LGHNA and YSLEER. The CDR3 totals 16 residues. The CDR3: CASSAQASESTDTQYF. CDR3 nucleotide sequence: TGCGCCAGCAGCGCCCAAGCGAGCGAGAGCACAGATACGCAGTATTTT.

The gene calls are TRBV25-1 and TRBJ1-3; D not resolved. The V end was cut by 5 bases, the J end by 0 bases, with 14 bases between. This CDR3 spans 16 amino acids. The germline CDR1 and CDR2 sequences are MGHDK and SYGVNS. The CDR3 bases are TGTGCCAGCAGTCCAGCAGGTCCATCCTCTGGAAACACCATATATTTT. This codes for CASSPAGPSSGNTIYF.

The chain joins TRBV7-6 to TRBJ2-6; a possible D gene is TRBD1 (5 bases). CDR1 and CDR2 (germline): SGHVS, FNYEAQ. This CDR3 comprises 18 residues. V was trimmed by 5 bases and J by 0 bases, leaving 17 bases between them. CDR3 loop: CASSPTVGVGSGANVLTF. CDR3 nucleotide sequence: TGTGCCAGCAGCCCGACAGTAGGGGTTGGCTCTGGGGCCAACGTCCTGACTTTC.

The V gene is TRBV27, the J gene TRBJ2-3; 8 bases line up with TRBD2. The CDR3 loop spans 14 amino acids. The V segment lost 4 bases and the J segment 7 bases; nucleotides outside the gene matches: 7. Per the germline V gene, CDR1 is MNHEY and CDR2 is SMNVEV (reference sequence). CDR3 residues: CASSSGTRTYTQYF. In nucleotides, the CDR3 is TGTGCCAGCAGTTCAGGGACTAGAACGTATACGCAGTATTTT.

The J gene is TRBJ2-2, the V gene TRBV7-3; 9 nucleotides agree with TRBD2. Germline V lookup: CDR1 SGHTA, CDR2 FQGTGA. The V gene end was trimmed by 7 bases and the J gene end by 6 bases; junction bases not matched to a gene: 9. The CDR3 spans 15 residues. The CDR3 DNA reads TGTGCCAGCACCCCAGCGGGAGGACCTCCCGGGGAGCTGTTTTTT. Protein sequence: CASTPAGGPPGELFF. The variable domain in full, completed from reference TRBV7-3 and TRBJ2-2, reads GAGVSQTPSNKVTEKGKYVELRCDPISGHTALYWYRQSLGQGPEFLIYFQGTGAADDSGLPNDRFFAVRPEGSVSTLKIQRTERGDSAVYLCASTPAGGPPGELFFGEGSRLTVL.

V gene TRBV7-2 combines with J gene TRBJ1-1; 7 nucleotides align to TRBD1. CDR3 length: 14 residues. Germline V lookup: CDR1 SGHTA, CDR2 FQGNSA. J lost 7 bases, V lost 3 bases, and 8 bases had no gene match. The CDR3 bases are TGTGCCAGCAGCTTGGACAGGCCCACCGGTGAAGCTTTCTTT. Protein product: CASSLDRPTGEAFF. The whole variable domain, filled in from reference TRBV7-2 and TRBJ1-1, reads GAGVSQSPSNKVTEKGKDVELRCDPISGHTALYWYRQSLGQGLEFLIYFQGNSAPDKSGLPSDRFSAERTGGSVSTLTIQRTQQEDSAVYLCASSLDRPTGEAFFGQGTRLTVV.

This clone was counted only a few times. V usage is TRBV30 and J usage is TRBJ1-1; D gene unclear. The CDR3 contains 13 residues. The V end lost 1 base, the J end lost 3 bases, and 9 bases lay between the germline ends. The germline V gene encodes CDR1 GTSNPN and CDR2 SVGIG (reference sequence). The CDR3 here is CAWSEAGYTEAFF. The CDR3 DNA reads as TGTGCCTGGAGTGAAGCGGGCTACACTGAAGCTTTCTTT.